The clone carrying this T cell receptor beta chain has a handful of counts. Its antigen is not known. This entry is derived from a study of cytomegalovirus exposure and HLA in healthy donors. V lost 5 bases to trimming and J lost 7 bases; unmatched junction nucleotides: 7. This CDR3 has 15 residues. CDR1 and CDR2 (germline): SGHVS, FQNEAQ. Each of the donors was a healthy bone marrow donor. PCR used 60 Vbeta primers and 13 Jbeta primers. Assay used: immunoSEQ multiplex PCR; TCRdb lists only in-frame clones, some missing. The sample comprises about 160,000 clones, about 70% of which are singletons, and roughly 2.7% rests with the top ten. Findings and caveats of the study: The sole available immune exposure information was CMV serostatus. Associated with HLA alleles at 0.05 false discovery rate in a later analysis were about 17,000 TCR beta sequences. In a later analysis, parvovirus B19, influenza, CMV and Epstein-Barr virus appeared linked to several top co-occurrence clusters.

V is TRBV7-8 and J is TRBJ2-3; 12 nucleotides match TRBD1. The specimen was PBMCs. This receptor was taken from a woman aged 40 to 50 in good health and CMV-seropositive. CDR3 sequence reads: CASSLAGTGGNTQYF. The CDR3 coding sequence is TGTGCCAGCAGCCTTGCCGGGACAGGGGGCAATACGCAGTATTTT. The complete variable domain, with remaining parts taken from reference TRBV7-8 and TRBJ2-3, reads GAGVSQSPRYKVAKRGQDVALRCDPISGHVSLFWYQQALGQGPEFLTYFQNEAQLDKSGLPSDRFFAERPEGSVSTLKIQRTQQEDSAVYLCASSLAGTGGNTQYFGPGTRLTVL.